What follows describes a single TCR beta chain. This entry comes from a study of preoperative IRX-2 immunotherapy in early breast cancer. Sequenced by immunoSEQ multiplex PCR; TCRdb stores in-frame clones only, minus some. The table shows about 98,000 clones, with around 86% occurring only once. Germline lookup yields CDR1 SGHRS and CDR2 YFSETQ. The ends lost 4 bases at V and 5 bases at J; junction bases unmatched: 4. The CDR3 is 15 amino acids. Treatment in this sample: preoperative locoregional IRX-2 cytokine immunotherapy. Samples came from a phase Ib trial of preoperative locoregional IRX-2 cytokine immunotherapy.

The sequence came from a human donor with breast cancer. V usage is TRBV5-1 and J usage is TRBJ2-3; 13 bases match TRBD2. The source material was tumor tissue, sampled after IRX-2 immunotherapy. Written as DNA, the CDR3 is TGCGCCAGCAGCCCGGGACTAGCGGGGCTAGATACGCAGTATTTT. Amino acids: CASSPGLAGLDTQYF.